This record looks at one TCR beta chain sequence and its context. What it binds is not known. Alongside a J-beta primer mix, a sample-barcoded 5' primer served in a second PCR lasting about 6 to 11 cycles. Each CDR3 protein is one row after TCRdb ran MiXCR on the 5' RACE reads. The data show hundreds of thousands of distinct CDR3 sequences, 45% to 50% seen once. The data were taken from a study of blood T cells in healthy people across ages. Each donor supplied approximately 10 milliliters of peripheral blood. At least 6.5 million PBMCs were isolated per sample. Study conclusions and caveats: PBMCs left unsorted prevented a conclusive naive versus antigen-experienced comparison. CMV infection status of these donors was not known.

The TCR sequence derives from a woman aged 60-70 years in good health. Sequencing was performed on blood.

The CDR3: CAIRDAKNIQYF. CDR3 bases: TGTGCCATCCGGGACGCCAAAAACATTCAGTACTTC. V is TRBV24-1 and J is TRBJ2-4; D may match TRBD1 or TRBD2 (5 bases each). Germline V gene lookup returns CDR1 KGHDR and CDR2 SFDVKD. The CDR3 contains 12 residues. Trimming left V 11 bases short and J 1 base short, with 8 bases between.